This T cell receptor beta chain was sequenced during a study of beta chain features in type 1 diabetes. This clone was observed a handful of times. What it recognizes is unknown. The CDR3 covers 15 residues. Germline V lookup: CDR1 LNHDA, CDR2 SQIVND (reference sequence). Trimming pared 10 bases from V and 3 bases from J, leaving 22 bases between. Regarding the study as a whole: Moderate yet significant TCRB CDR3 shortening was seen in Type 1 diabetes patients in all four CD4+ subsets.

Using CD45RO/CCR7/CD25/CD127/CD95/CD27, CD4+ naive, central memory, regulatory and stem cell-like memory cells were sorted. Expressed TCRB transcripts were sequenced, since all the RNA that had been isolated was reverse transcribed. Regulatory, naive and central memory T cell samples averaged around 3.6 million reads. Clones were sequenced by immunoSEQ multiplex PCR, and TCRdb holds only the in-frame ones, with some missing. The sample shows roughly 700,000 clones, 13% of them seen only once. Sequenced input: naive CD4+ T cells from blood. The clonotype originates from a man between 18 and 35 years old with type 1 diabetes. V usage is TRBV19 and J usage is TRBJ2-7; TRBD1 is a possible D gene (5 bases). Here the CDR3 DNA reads TGTGCCACCCTAAAGGAGCAGGGCAAGAACTACGAGCAGTACTTC. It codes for CATLKEQGKNYEQYF.